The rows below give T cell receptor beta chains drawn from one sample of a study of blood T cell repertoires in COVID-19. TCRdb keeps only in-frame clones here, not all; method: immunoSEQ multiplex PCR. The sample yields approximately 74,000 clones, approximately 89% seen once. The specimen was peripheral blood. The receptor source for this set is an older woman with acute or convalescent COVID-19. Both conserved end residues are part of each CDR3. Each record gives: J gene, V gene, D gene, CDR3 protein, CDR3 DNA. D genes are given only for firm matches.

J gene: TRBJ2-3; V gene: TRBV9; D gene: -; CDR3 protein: CASSGGRLGADTQYF; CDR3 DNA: TGTGCCAGCAGCGGGGGCAGGCTAGGCGCAGATACGCAGTATTTT
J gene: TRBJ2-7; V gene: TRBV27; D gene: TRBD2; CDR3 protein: CASRPGTSTSEQYF; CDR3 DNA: TGTGCCAGCAGACCTGGGACTAGTACCTCCGAGCAGTACTTC
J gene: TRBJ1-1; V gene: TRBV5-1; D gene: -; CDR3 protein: CASSNTGDTEAFF; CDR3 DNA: TGCGCCAGCAGCAATACAGGAGACACTGAAGCTTTCTTT
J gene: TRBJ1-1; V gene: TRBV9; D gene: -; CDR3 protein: CASSVGTMNTEAFF; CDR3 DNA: TGTGCCAGCAGCGTAGGAACAATGAACACTGAAGCTTTCTTT
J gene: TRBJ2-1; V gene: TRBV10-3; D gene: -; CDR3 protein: CATRAESSYNEQFF; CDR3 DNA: TGTGCCACCCGTGCGGAGAGCTCCTACAATGAGCAGTTCTTC
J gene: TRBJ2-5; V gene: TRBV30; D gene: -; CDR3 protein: CAWIRDNQETQYF; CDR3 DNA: TGTGCCTGGATCCGGGACAACCAAGAGACCCAGTACTTC
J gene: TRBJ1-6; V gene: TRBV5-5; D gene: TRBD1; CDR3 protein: CASNSGQGALALHF; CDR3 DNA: TGTGCCAGCAACTCGGGACAGGGTGCCTTAGCCCTCCACTTT
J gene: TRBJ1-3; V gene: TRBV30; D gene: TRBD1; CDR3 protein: CAWTLTRSLGQLSGNTIYF; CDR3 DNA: TGTGCCTGGACCCTGACCAGGAGCTTGGGACAGCTCTCTGGAAACACCATATATTTT
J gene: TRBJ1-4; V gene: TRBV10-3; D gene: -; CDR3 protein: CAISREGEKLFF; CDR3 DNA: TGTGCCATCAGCAGGGAGGGCGAAAAACTGTTTTTT
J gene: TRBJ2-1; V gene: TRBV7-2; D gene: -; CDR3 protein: CASSRGYSYNEQFF; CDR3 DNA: TGTGCCAGCAGCCGGGGATACTCCTACAATGAGCAGTTCTTC
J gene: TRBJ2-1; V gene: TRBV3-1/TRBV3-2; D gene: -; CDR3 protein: CASSRPPQANEQFF; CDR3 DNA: TGTGCCAGCAGCCGACCTCCTCAGGCAAATGAGCAGTTCTTC